This T cell receptor beta chain stems from a study of monozygotic twins with inflammatory bowel disease. Making each TCR library took approximately 3,400 ng of total RNA. TCRdb reanalyzed the 5' RACE reads, giving one entry per CDR3 protein sequence and no DNA. Recorded for this sample: approximately 420,000 distinct CDR3 sequences. Germline V gives CDR1 SQVTM, CDR2 ANQGSEA. The CDR3 is 15 amino acids. This receptor was taken from a human donor with ulcerative colitis or Crohn's disease, or a healthy co-twin of an affected twin (not recorded which). The chain recombines TRBV29-1 with TRBJ2-2; TCRdb's D call of TRBD1 is untestable without DNA. Input material: blood. This CDR3 reads CSVESRGQVTGELFF.